This T cell receptor beta chain was documented in a study of cytomegalovirus exposure and HLA in healthy donors (dated by TCRdb to about 2017). For the study in its entirety: According to an earlier analysis of a few hundred of the donors, 150 million to 200 million T cells yielded 117 million unique TCR beta sequences and more than 250 Gb of sequence data. Roughly 300 gigabases of sequencing data and 70 million to 85 million unique TCR sequences were included in an early release covering under 650 HLA-typed donors. Of the roughly 430 genotyped donors, approximately 83% fell in the genetic ancestry cluster associated with self-reported Caucasian donors. The study was designed to test whether signatures of past pathogen exposure could be identified by cataloging public T cell receptors. The study used immunosequencing to profile the T cell repertoires of under 700 subjects and linked those repertoires to cytomegalovirus serostatus. Along with the approximately 650-subject first cohort, a separate validation cohort of over 90 different subjects was used. To predict cytomegalovirus infection status, the study brought together high-throughput TCR immunosequencing, statistical association of individual TCRs with disease status, and machine learning. A later analysis re-analyzed previously published TCR beta repertoires from roughly 630 donors and added high-resolution HLA genotyping to study TCR occurrence patterns. Rather than drawing on any new phenotypic data, the later analysis identified candidate immune exposures from TCR beta sequences and the way those sequences occurred across donors. To decide whether each TCR beta V gene segment behaved as functional or pseudogenic, an earlier analysis of some 600 of the donors relied on high-throughput TCR beta sequencing. Donor age, sex, ethnicity and CMV serostatus were compiled alongside the repertoire data. In a later genetic analysis, genome-wide SNP genotypes for about 65% of the roughly 670 donors were used, and that subset was treated as a discovery cohort. All discovery cohort repertoires had been generated using a single sequencing platform. HLA typing included class I and class II loci at four-digit resolution. Typing coverage differed by locus: A, B, C, DRB1 and DQB1 were typed in about 620-640 donors, DQA1 in 500 to 550, DPA1 in 600 to 610, and DPB1 in 472. Because of strong linkage in the cohort, four to six DR-DQ haplotypes were treated as single units for association and clustering. On average, over 200,000 unique TCR beta nucleotide sequences were sequenced per donor among some 420 genotyped donors of the cohort, with about 19% of those sequences being non-productive.

As for this clone: The clone's antigen remains unknown.

Here is what the overall study found, with its caveats: Compared with the roughly 720-donor mean, donors in an Asian-associated ancestry cluster had fewer N-insertions in productive TCRs, according to a later genetic analysis. The cohort was sequenced for TCR beta chains only, and without alpha or paired-chain data the features that could be detected were limited. The classifier was reported to diagnose cytomegalovirus status with high specificity and sensitivity in both the original cohort and the validation cohort. In vitro tests confirmed that a few of the cytomegalovirus-associated TCR beta chains recognize cytomegalovirus antigens. In an earlier analysis of fewer than 700 of the donors, most TCR beta V segments appeared in productive rearrangements about 90% or about 30% of the time, broadly matching IMGT annotations. Because counts were too low, roughly 16 rarely observed V segments, including chromosome 9 orphons, were left out of the earlier analysis of several hundred of the donors. HLA typing was unavailable for some donors at each locus, so association tests used only the typed subset. V-gene and J-gene trimming of TCR beta chains was associated with a missense DCLRE1C variant in a later genetic analysis, and the association was replicated in an independent cohort. A further reported finding was that TCR beta sequences accurately predicted the HLA-A and HLA-B alleles for most subjects in the first cohort. The authors suggested that the approach could potentially be extended to other disease states and immunological phenotypes. The study gave a list of about 150 TCR beta chains associated with cytomegalovirus. A later analysis found that most CMV-associated TCR beta chains appeared HLA-restricted, with HLA associations seemingly driven largely by CMV exposure. Several of the top co-occurrence clusters appeared to be linked to parvovirus B19, influenza, CMV and Epstein-Barr virus, according to a later analysis. CMV serostatus was the only immune exposure information available for the cohort. Correlated functional status among segregating V segments might be attributable to linkage disequilibrium, but an unknown experimental factor could not be ruled out. A cluster of highly shared sequence variants was judged likely to represent a technical artifact of the sequencing pipeline. In a later analysis, HLA-associated TCR beta chains showed more clonal expansion and lower generation probabilities than non-associated chains that were equally common. Some IMGT-functional V segments, including TRBV6-2 and TRBV6-3, could not be told apart with the 87-base-pair reads, so those segments were excluded. Strong co-occurrence of HLA alleles, especially DR and DQ, made assigning TCR associations to individual alleles difficult. In a later analysis, 15,000 to 20,000 TCR beta sequences were associated with specific HLA alleles at a false discovery rate of 0.05. In a later analysis, TCR association rates were found to vary across HLA loci, with the most associated TCRs seen for DRB1 alleles and the fewest for HLA-C alleles. Presence/absence analyses assumed roughly uniform sequencing depth across donors, an assumption that may not hold. Most TCR sequences were observed very rarely across donors, whereas some public TCRs were present in many individuals.

The library was obtained by the immunoSEQ multiplex PCR assay. A mixture of 60 forward primers for TCR Vbeta segments and 13 reverse primers for TCR Jbeta segments was used in the multiplex PCR. The CDR3 region of rearranged TCR beta genes was amplified from genomic DNA by a multiplex PCR assay. The amplified TCR beta libraries were sequenced on the Illumina HiSeq System as 87-base-pair reads. The paper's processing steps were these. In a later analysis, about 80 million unique TCR beta chains were counted across the approximately 640 repertoires, and around 10 million of these chains were shared by at least two donors. A nearest-neighbor algorithm error-corrected the raw reads and collapsed the reads into unique sequences, merging closely related sequences to remove PCR and sequencing errors. To assign V, D and J gene segments, CDR3 sequences were aligned to IMGT reference sequences. For a sequence to be retained, at least a six-nucleotide match to both a V gene segment and a J gene segment was required. A rearrangement counted as productive if the CDR3 had no stop codons and remained in frame with V and J, and every other rearrangement counted as non-productive. CDR3 was defined by IMGT convention, running from the second conserved V-encoded cysteine to the conserved J-encoded phenylalanine. Sequences without an unambiguous match to a single V gene segment were excluded from the earlier analysis of a few hundred of the donors. In an earlier analysis of about 590 of the donors, a V segment was called functional when productive rearrangements were above 56.7%, and segregating when the standard deviation between donors exceeded 5%. A statistical classification framework was built to diagnose cytomegalovirus status from the catalog of TCR beta chain sequences. In a later analysis, TCR nucleotide sequences were compared against IMGT/GENE-DB human TR gene sequences so that V and J genes could be assigned. In a later analysis, CDR3 sequences and most-parsimonious VDJ recombination scenarios were assigned using the TCRdist pipeline. In a later analysis, every TCR beta chain was defined by the combination of its CDR3 amino acid sequence and its V-gene family, and reads without a unique V-gene family were dropped. In a later analysis, around 650 highly shared, low-generation-probability nucleotide sequences were removed to address suspected cross-contamination and a sequencing artifact. In a later analysis, a clonal expansion index for each public chain was calculated from normalized within-repertoire ranks of inferred template counts. In a later analysis, generation probabilities were computed with a VDJ recombination model fitted to out-of-frame rearrangements, and the resulting probabilities were checked against IGoR. In a later analysis, hypergeometric tests were used to score TCR-TCR, TCR-HLA and TCR-CMV co-occurrence, with a repertoire-size bias correction applied to TCR pairs. A later analysis estimated false discovery rates by permuting HLA or CMV assignments 20 times. In a later analysis, co-occurring TCRs were grouped using DBSCAN, and TCRdist sequence similarity was added for clustering within HLA-allele-positive subsets. For co-occurrence clustering, repertoires with fewer than 30,000 or more than 120,000 public chains were excluded, along with five or six repertoires with anomalous nucleotide sharing. TCRdb took this table from immuneACCESS and kept in-frame rearrangements with V and J called. Such tables lack part of the clones; where checked against another copy, unresolved V genes explain under half of the gap, and the rest is unexplained. From that table come the V and J calls and clone size; the DNA was used to work out D and trimming. The table for this sample lists 55,000 or so clones. 11% of the sample is taken by the ten largest.

Taken from cysteine to phenylalanine, the CDR3 has 12 residues. The sequence is cut down to CDR3 DNA, 36 bases in frame from base 1. From the germline V gene, CDR1 is SQVTM and CDR2 is ANQGSEA. Trimming removed 3 bases from V and 6 bases from J, leaving 11 bases between the germline ends. The cohort consisted of hundreds of healthy bone marrow donors. At the time of sampling, every cohort member was nominally healthy, though immune exposures that went unrecorded were likely present. The donor tested CMV seropositive and was one of the 289 seropositive cohort members. Every donor gave a peripheral blood sample, and the peripheral blood mononuclear cells from that sample were used for TCR beta sequencing. Genomic DNA was extracted from the blood cell samples with the Qiagen DNeasy Blood Extraction Kit.

The sequence was collected from a woman in her 50s in good health and CMV-seropositive. The rearrangement joined TRBV29-1 to TRBJ1-2, and possibly TRBD1, on 5 matching bases. The sequencing input was PBMCs. The CDR3 region: CSVDQGGHGYTF. The bases read TGCAGCGTTGACCAGGGCGGCCATGGCTACACCTTC. With the rest looked up from the reference TRBV29-1 and TRBJ1-2 genes rather than sequenced, the full variable domain is SAVISQKPSRDICQRGTSLTIQCQVDSQVTMMFWYRQQPGQSLTLIATANQGSEATYESGFVIDKFPISRPNLTFSTLTVSNMSPEDSSIYLCSVDQGGHGYTFGSGTRLTVV.